What follows are 28 T cell receptor beta chains derived from one specimen sequenced in a study of CD8 T cells in ankylosing spondylitis. In TCRdb, the 5' RACE reads were re-called with MiXCR into one record per CDR3 protein. The repertoire holds roughly 300,000 distinct CDR3 sequences, with under 8.5% as singletons. For these TCRs, the target antigens are not known. Study-wide points: The study identified a TCR beta motif of roughly eight highly homologous variants that appeared characteristic of ankylosing spondylitis blood.

The sample consisted of blood, either unsorted or a sorted T cell fraction (not recorded which). The receptors shown here come from a male donor with ankylosing spondylitis.

The V gene is TRBV7-6, the J gene TRBJ2-1; possible D gene TRBD2, 5 bases. This CDR3 region has 15 residues. Deletions cut 3 bases from V and 3 bases from J, with 12 bases between. Germline CDR1 is SGHVS and CDR2 is FNYEAQ. The CDR3 DNA is TGTGCCAGCAGCTTCAGGACTGGGATCTACAATGAGCAGTTCTTC. It translates to CASSFRTGIYNEQFF.

The table lists this clonotype with a few counts. V is TRBV4-3 and J is TRBJ2-5, with unresolved D. The CDR3 has 15 residues. Germline CDR1 and CDR2: LGHNA and YSLEER. The V end was cut by 0 bases, the J end by 2 bases, with 10 bases between. The CDR3 here is CASSQDWQAQETQYF. CDR3 DNA sequence: TGCGCCAGCAGCCAAGATTGGCAGGCGCAAGAGACCCAGTACTTC.

V gene TRBV14 combines with J gene TRBJ2-7; tentative D call: TRBD2 (6 bases). This CDR3 comprises 15 residues. Deletions cut 3 bases from V and 4 bases from J, with 16 bases between. The germline gives CDR1 SGHDN, CDR2 FVKESK. The CDR3: CASSHGRELAYEQYF. The CDR3 DNA reads as TGTGCCAGCAGCCATGGCCGGGAGCTGGCATACGAGCAGTACTTC.

The rearrangement joins TRBV5-1 to TRBJ1-2, with TRBD1 as a possible D gene (5 bases). The V end was cut by 0 bases, the J end by 5 bases, with 14 bases between. The CDR3 runs 15 residues. Germline CDR1 SGHRS, CDR2 YFSETQ. CDR3 nucleotide sequence: TGCGCCAGCAGCTTGGGGGGCAGGGAAGTATATGGCTACACCTTC. It specifies CASSLGGREVYGYTF.

This clonotype was seen repeatedly, ten times or more. The V call is TRBV4-2, the J call TRBJ2-2; no firm D call. The CDR3 is made up of 12 amino acids. Germline-derived CDR1 and CDR2 are LGHNA and YNFKEQ. The germline V and J ends were trimmed by 0 bases and 8 bases, with 4 bases remaining between them. As DNA, the CDR3 is TGTGCCAGCAGCCAAGATTTGGGGGAGCTGTTTTTT. Amino acids: CASSQDLGELFF.

The table lists this clonotype with many counts. The chain carries TRBV3-1 and TRBJ1-4, with 10 nucleotides matching TRBD1. CDR3 length: 15 amino acids. The V gene's germline CDR1 is LGHDT and CDR2 YNNKEL (reference sequence). With 3 bases clipped from V and 2 bases from J, the junction kept 0 bases outside the gene matches. The CDR3, as DNA: TGTGCCAGCAGCCAGACAGGGGGCACTAATGAAAAACTGTTTTTT. It specifies CASSQTGGTNEKLFF.

The chain employs TRBV20-1 and TRBJ2-5; 10 bases are a match to TRBD2. The germline V gene encodes CDR1 DFQATT and CDR2 SNEGSKA (reference sequence). The CDR3 spans 12 residues. V shed 6 bases, J shed 4 bases, and the junction held 2 bases outside the gene matches. The CDR3 spells CSARTSGETQYF. CDR3 DNA: TGCAGTGCCAGGACTAGCGGAGAGACCCAGTACTTC.

This clonotype showed up many times. V is TRBV12-3 or TRBV12-4 and J is TRBJ2-2; D unclear. Trimming stripped 2 bases from V and 0 bases from J, with 10 bases between. The length of the CDR3 is 16 residues. The CDR3 region is CASSLRSRTNTGELFF. CDR3 nucleotide sequence: TGTGCCAGCAGTTTAAGATCCAGGACGAACACCGGGGAGCTGTTTTTT.

The chain recombines TRBV6-1 with TRBJ2-3; no clear D. V gave up 6 bases and J gave up 2 bases, with 9 bases separating them. Germline assignment: CDR1 MNHNS and CDR2 SASEGT. This CDR3 has 13 residues. CDR3 coding DNA: TGTGCCAGCAGCCGATCCCTCACAGATACGCAGTATTTT. Its protein product is CASSRSLTDTQYF.

In its sample, this clonotype was seen a few times. J is TRBJ2-1 and V is TRBV5-1; D gene ambiguous. V was pared by 0 bases and J by 11 bases, with 9 bases between. The CDR3 is made up of 12 amino acids. Germline values: CDR1 SGHRS, CDR2 YFSETQ. CDR3 protein: CASSLDQRQQFF. DNA for the CDR3: TGCGCCAGCAGCTTGGACCAACGTCAGCAGTTCTTC.

This clonotype appeared many times. The rearrangement links TRBV7-3 to TRBJ2-1; 9 bases fit TRBD2. The CDR3 has 15 residues. Looked up from germline, CDR1 is SGHTA and CDR2 is FQGTGA. Trimming at V came to 5 bases and at J to 4 bases, leaving 6 bases not matched to a gene. In DNA, the CDR3 is TGTGCCAGCAGCCCGCGTGCGGGGGGGTACAATGAGCAGTTCTTC. It translates to CASSPRAGGYNEQFF.

There are a few counts of this clonotype. V usage is TRBV20-1 and J usage is TRBJ2-5; no clear D gene. Germline CDR1 is DFQATT and CDR2 is SNEGSKA (reference sequence). The CDR3 has 15 amino acids. V lost 5 bases to trimming and J lost 0 bases, with 16 bases between them. Here the CDR3 DNA reads TGCAGTGCTGATTACACCGGGTCGTACCAAGAGACCCAGTACTTC. Protein sequence: CSADYTGSYQETQYF.

This chain uses TRBV5-5 with TRBJ2-5, with D perhaps being TRBD1 or TRBD2 (5 bases each). Germline CDR1 is SGHKS and CDR2 is YYEKEE (reference sequence). The V end was cut by 3 bases, the J end by 3 bases, with 15 bases between. CDR3 size: 15 residues. DNA of the CDR3: TGTGCCAGCAGCTCAATTCGGCAGGGAGAAGAGACCCAGTACTTC. Translation: CASSSIRQGEETQYF.

This clonotype appeared a few times. The rearrangement links TRBV5-1 to TRBJ1-1; D gene unclear. Germline CDR1 reads SGHRS; CDR2 reads YFSETQ. The CDR3 has 14 residues. Trimming shortened V by 2 bases and J by 3 bases, and 11 bases separated the two germline ends. CDR3 region: CASSLGREDTEAFF. The CDR3 DNA reads as TGCGCCAGCAGCTTAGGCCGGGAGGACACTGAAGCTTTCTTT.

At least ten counts were recorded for this clonotype. The DNA for the CDR3 is TGTGCCAGCGGCGGGAGTGTTTGGGCAGATACGCAGTATTTT. It encodes CASGGSVWADTQYF. The V gene is TRBV4-2, the J gene TRBJ2-3; 7 positions agree with TRBD2. CDR1 LGHNA and CDR2 YNFKEQ come from the germline V gene. V dropped 8 bases and J dropped 4; count of bases not matched to a gene: 9. The CDR3 is 14 residues long.

This clonotype showed up many times. The rearrangement joins TRBV20-1 to TRBJ2-1; D unresolved. CDR1 DFQATT and CDR2 SNEGSKA come from the germline V gene (reference sequence). The CDR3 is made up of 14 amino acids. V lost 5 bases to trimming and J lost 4 bases, with 15 bases between them. For the CDR3, the DNA is TGCAGTGCTGGCGCTCTGGCCCAATACAATGAGCAGTTCTTC. Its protein is CSAGALAQYNEQFF.

The chain combines TRBV12-3 or TRBV12-4 with TRBJ1-5; D might be TRBD1 (6 bases). With 0 bases removed from V and 6 bases from J, the gap between germline ends came to 12 bases. The length of the CDR3 is 15 residues. DNA of the CDR3: TGTGCCAGCAGTTTAGCCCGAGGGGGGGGTCAGCCCCAGCATTTT. It is translated as CASSLARGGGQPQHF.

This clonotype was found many times. This chain connects TRBV12-3 or TRBV12-4 to TRBJ1-6; TRBD1 aligns across 10 bases. This CDR3 contains 14 residues. V dropped 5 bases and J dropped 15; count of bases not matched to a gene: 10. CDR3: CASSHRDRGYNLHF. In nucleotides, the CDR3 is TGTGCCAGCAGTCACCGGGACAGGGGCTATAACCTCCACTTT.

This clonotype was recorded many times. CDR3 nucleotide sequence: TGTGCCAGCTTACACGGGAGGAGCACAGATACGCAGTATTTT. Its translation is CASLHGRSTDTQYF. The chain combines TRBV12-3 or TRBV12-4 with TRBJ2-3; TRBD2 aligns across 7 bases. Trimming at V came to 8 bases and at J to 0 bases, leaving 5 bases not matched to a gene. This CDR3 spans 14 amino acids.

This clonotype was recorded many times. The V and J genes are TRBV16 and TRBJ2-7, with D possibly being TRBD1 (6 bases). Germline loops: CDR1 KGHSY, CDR2 FQNENV. V shed 4 bases and J shed 2 bases, with 15 bases lying between them. The CDR3 spans 15 residues. The CDR3 loop is CASSPPDRRPYEQYF. In DNA form, the CDR3 reads TGTGCCAGCAGCCCACCCGACAGGCGCCCCTACGAGCAGTACTTC.

This chain joins TRBV18 and TRBJ2-7, with 8 bases that match TRBD2. Looked up from germline, CDR1 is KGHSH and CDR2 is LQKENI. Trimming cost V 2 bases and J 1 base; bases outside gene matches: 4. CDR3 length equals 15 residues. The CDR3 DNA sequence: TGTGCCAGCTCACCAGGACTAGCCAGATCCTACGAGCAGTACTTC. Amino acids: CASSPGLARSYEQYF.

This clonotype was seen only a few times. The chain links TRBV20-1 to TRBJ2-3; perhaps TRBD2 as D (5 bases). This CDR3 spans 13 amino acids. The germline V gene has CDR1 DFQATT and CDR2 SNEGSKA (reference sequence). V lost 7 bases and J lost 2, with 13 bases in between. As DNA, the CDR3 is TGCAGTGTGTATCTAGCAAACACAGATACGCAGTATTTT. It codes for CSVYLANTDTQYF.

The chain recombines TRBV5-1 with TRBJ2-5, with a tentative D call TRBD1 (6 bases). The CDR3 extends over 17 amino acids. Germline-derived CDR1 and CDR2 are SGHRS and YFSETQ. V shed 4 bases and J shed 5 bases, with 24 bases lying between them. As DNA, the CDR3 is TGCGCCAGCAGCGCCAAAGACAGGTCGGGCCCCAGCGAGACCCAGTACTTC. Translated, it gives CASSAKDRSGPSETQYF. Full variable domain (outside the CDR3, taken from reference TRBV5-1 and TRBJ2-5): KAGVTQTPRYLIKTRGQQVTLSCSPISGHRSVSWYQQTPGQGLQFLFEYFSETQRNKGNFPGRFSGRQFSNSRSEMNVSTLELGDSALYLCASSAKDRSGPSETQYFGPGTRLLVL.

The rearrangement uses TRBV28 and TRBJ1-1; no clear D gene. This CDR3 is built from 11 residues. V was shortened by 6 bases and J by 8 bases, with 10 bases between the two germline ends. CDR1 and CDR2 (germline): MDHEN, SYDVKM. CDR3 residues: CASSPAAEAFF. The CDR3 DNA is TGTGCCAGCAGCCCGGCGGCCGAAGCTTTCTTT.

This clonotype showed up just a few times. This rearrangement joins TRBV12-3 or TRBV12-4 to TRBJ2-5; 8 nucleotides agree with TRBD2. Trimming removed 3 bases from V and 9 bases from J; junction bases left unmatched: 12. The CDR3 contains 15 residues. In DNA form, the CDR3 reads TGTGCCAGCAGTTTCCCCGACCCGGGGGGGGTCCCCCAGTACTTC. Protein: CASSFPDPGGVPQYF.

This chain uses TRBV27 with TRBJ2-7; D is uncertain. Trimming removed 0 bases from V and 2 bases from J, with 11 bases in between. Germline V gene sequence: CDR1 MNHEY, CDR2 SMNVEV (reference sequence). The CDR3 covers 15 residues. This chain's CDR3 is CASSLSATTAYEQYF. The DNA for the CDR3 is TGTGCCAGCAGTTTATCCGCGACCACAGCCTACGAGCAGTACTTC.

The chain employs TRBV10-3 and TRBJ1-5; D perhaps matches TRBD1 (5 bases). The germline V gene encodes CDR1 ENHRY and CDR2 SYGVKD. The CDR3 contains 13 residues. V gave up 4 bases and J gave up 4 bases, with 8 bases separating them. This chain's CDR3 is CAISAEGNQPQHF. CDR3 in DNA: TGTGCCATCAGTGCCGAGGGGAATCAGCCCCAGCATTTT.

This clonotype was seen only a few times. The rearrangement uses TRBV29-1 and TRBJ2-7; a weak D match, TRBD2 (6 bases). Trimming took 4 bases from V and 0 from J, leaving 7 bases between them. The CDR3 totals 12 residues. The V gene's germline CDR1 is SQVTM and CDR2 ANQGSEA. CDR3 DNA sequence: TGCAGCGTTGTGGAGGGCTCCTACGAGCAGTACTTC. Protein product: CSVVEGSYEQYF.